This entry lists 19 T cell receptor beta chains sequenced from one sample in a study of T-cell memory formation after mild COVID-19. In TCRdb, the 5' RACE reads were re-called with MiXCR into one record per CDR3 protein. The table shows fewer than 650,000 distinct CDR3 sequences, with less than 25% occurring only once. The sample consisted of PBMCs or a T cell subset sorted from them (not recorded which). All receptors come from an adult woman who had mild COVID-19 (a few samples of this study predate the infection). Cell type and time point are not known.

The CDR3 loop is CATSDSTGGPGDFAQYF. CDR3 bases: TGTGCCACCAGTGACTCGACGGGAGGGCCGGGGGACTTTGCGCAGTATTTT. The chain is built from TRBV24-1 and TRBJ2-3, with 8 bases lining up with TRBD2. This CDR3 is built from 17 residues. V lost 4 bases and J lost 10; bases outside the gene matches: 18. CDR1 is KGHDR, CDR2 SFDVKD, per germline.

This chain connects TRBV3-1 to TRBJ1-1, with D unresolved. There are 17 residues in the CDR3. Trimming took off 0 bases at V and 6 bases at J, with 20 bases between the two ends. The germline V gene has CDR1 LGHDT and CDR2 YNNKEL (reference sequence). CDR3 region: CASSQDHRTGRVAEAFF. CDR3 nucleotide sequence: TGTGCCAGCAGCCAAGATCATCGGACTGGGAGGGTTGCTGAAGCTTTCTTT.

J is TRBJ1-2 and V is TRBV6-5, with D perhaps matching TRBD1 (6 bases). Germline V gives CDR1 MNHEY, CDR2 SVGAGI. Trimming removed 4 bases at V and 4 bases at J, with 13 bases between. The CDR3 loop spans 14 amino acids. In DNA form, the CDR3 reads TGTGCCAGCAGTTTCTTACAGGGTTCCTATGGCTACACCTTC. Protein sequence: CASSFLQGSYGYTF.

The rearrangement uses TRBV7-9 and TRBJ1-5; the D gene is possibly TRBD1 (5 bases). The germline gives CDR1 SEHNR, CDR2 FQNEAQ (reference sequence). With 5 bases removed from V and 7 bases from J, the gap between germline ends came to 12 bases. The CDR3 has 13 residues. The CDR3 nucleotides read TGTGCCAGCAGCCAGGGATGGGGCCAGCCCCAGCATTTT. Residues: CASSQGWGQPQHF.

This clonotype has just a few counts. The V call is TRBV4-2, the J call TRBJ2-1; tentative D call: TRBD1 (6 bases). The V end lost 0 bases, the J end lost 5 bases, and 11 bases lay between the germline ends. There are 15 residues in the CDR3. CDR1 is LGHNA, CDR2 YNFKEQ, per germline. This CDR3 is CASSQDRGSHNEQFF. In DNA form, the CDR3 reads TGTGCCAGCAGCCAAGACAGGGGTTCCCACAATGAGCAGTTCTTC.

This clonotype was detected a few times. The V gene is TRBV27, the J gene TRBJ2-5; TRBD1 agrees at 7 bases. This CDR3 spans 16 amino acids. Germline CDR1 reads MNHEY; CDR2 reads SMNVEV (reference sequence). Trimming cost V 4 bases and J 5 bases; bases outside gene matches: 13. The CDR3 reads CASSSPDRSTGETQYF. CDR3 in DNA: TGTGCCAGCAGTTCCCCGGACAGGAGCACCGGGGAGACCCAGTACTTC.

The sample holds a few counts of this clonotype. J is TRBJ2-7 and V is TRBV24-1; a possible D gene is TRBD2 (5 bases). Trimming left V 2 bases short and J 3 bases short, with 7 bases between. Germline values: CDR1 KGHDR, CDR2 SFDVKD. This CDR3 is 13 amino acids long. The CDR3 region is CATSDSGIYEQYF. CDR3 nucleotides: TGTGCCACCAGTGATTCGGGGATCTACGAGCAGTACTTC.

The chain carries TRBV12-3 or TRBV12-4 and TRBJ1-5, with D uncertain. The V end lost 4 bases, the J end lost 9 bases, and 10 bases lay between the germline ends. The CDR3 has 12 residues. Here the CDR3 reads CASSYGPGPQHF. Here the CDR3 DNA reads TGTGCCAGCAGTTATGGCCCGGGGCCCCAGCATTTT.

The table lists this clonotype with a few counts. The chain recombines TRBV24-1 with TRBJ2-3, with TRBD2 matching over 12 bases. J gave up 2 bases and V 3 bases, and 2 bases lay outside the gene matches. CDR3 size: 16 residues. CDR1 and CDR2 from the germline V gene are KGHDR and SFDVKD. The CDR3 coding sequence is TGTGCCACCAGTGATCCTAGCGGGAGGGTCACAGATACGCAGTATTTT. Translation gives CATSDPSGRVTDTQYF.

This clonotype turned up a few times. The chain combines TRBV7-2 with TRBJ2-5, with 11 bases lining up with TRBD1. V lost 3 bases, J lost 7 bases, and 7 bases stayed unmatched. Germline CDR1 reads SGHTA; CDR2 reads FQGNSA. The CDR3 covers 15 residues. The CDR3 DNA sequence: TGTGCCAGCAGCTTTCGGACAGGGGGCGCTGGGACCCAGTACTTC. This sequence encodes CASSFRTGGAGTQYF.

This clonotype was seen a handful of times. The chain recombines TRBV29-1 with TRBJ2-7; TRBD1 matches at 7 bases. CDR1 and CDR2 (germline): SQVTM, ANQGSEA. J was trimmed by 0 bases and V by 4 bases; bases with no gene match: 9. This CDR3 is 15 amino acids long. CDR3 nucleotides: TGCAGCGTTGCGGGGCAGACAGGGATCTCCTACGAGCAGTACTTC. As protein: CSVAGQTGISYEQYF.

As for this clonotype: The junction and the germline gene differ at one end; a read error may be behind it. This chain links TRBV12-3 or TRBV12-4 with TRBJ2-5, with TRBD2 identical over 10 bases. The CDR3 has 12 residues. This CDR3 reads CASSSLAGAHHF. CDR3 in DNA: TGTGCCAGCAGTTCGCTAGCGGGGGCCCATCACTTC.

The rearrangement joins TRBV29-1 to TRBJ2-1, with D possibly TRBD2 on 6 matching bases. The CDR3 covers 14 residues. The germline V gene encodes CDR1 SQVTM and CDR2 ANQGSEA. V was clipped by 1 base and J by 8 bases, with 15 bases between them. Here the CDR3 DNA reads TGCAGCGTTGAAGGCTGGACTATTAACGATGAGCAGTTCTTC. This translates into CSVEGWTINDEQFF.

The genes are TRBV4-1 and TRBJ2-5; D not certain. The germline V and J ends were trimmed by 3 bases and 0 bases, with 11 bases remaining between them. This CDR3 comprises 15 residues. CDR1 and CDR2 from the germline V gene are MGHRA and YSYEKL. Here the CDR3 DNA reads TGCGCCAGCAGCCAGGGAAGACTGGACCAAGAGACCCAGTACTTC. This encodes CASSQGRLDQETQYF.

This sequence joins TRBV10-3 and TRBJ2-1, with D perhaps TRBD2 (5 bases). The germline V gene encodes CDR1 ENHRY and CDR2 SYGVKD. V lost 3 bases to trimming and J lost 3 bases, with 12 bases between them. This CDR3 contains 15 residues. CDR3: CAISEGEDYYNEQFF. The CDR3 DNA is TGTGCCATCAGTGAAGGCGAAGACTACTACAATGAGCAGTTCTTC.

This clonotype was seen more than once but under ten times. This sequence joins TRBV7-6 and TRBJ2-3; unclear D gene. Trimming removed 1 base at V and 6 bases at J, with 11 bases between. The CDR3 covers 14 residues. The germline gives CDR1 SGHVS, CDR2 FNYEAQ. This chain's CDR3 is CASSLGPPPDTQYF. DNA of the CDR3: TGTGCCAGCAGCTTAGGCCCCCCCCCGGATACGCAGTATTTT.

This clonotype was observed a handful of times. This chain joins TRBV7-9 and TRBJ2-5; weak D call: TRBD2 (6 bases). This CDR3 contains 16 residues. From germline, CDR1 is SEHNR and CDR2 FQNEAQ (reference sequence). V was trimmed by 1 base and J by 2 bases, leaving 14 bases between them. CDR3 sequence reads: CASSLVGTVIQETQYF. The CDR3 bases are TGTGCCAGCAGCTTAGTAGGGACTGTCATTCAAGAGACCCAGTACTTC.

This clonotype was seen a few times. This chain links TRBV5-1 with TRBJ2-4, with 7 bases that match TRBD1. Losses at the gene ends were 4 bases for V and 9 bases for J; bases not matched to a gene: 7. CDR1 is SGHRS, CDR2 YFSETQ, per germline. The CDR3 has 13 amino acids. Here the CDR3 reads CASSPQGKGIQYF. The DNA of the CDR3 is TGCGCCAGCAGCCCACAGGGGAAAGGCATTCAGTACTTC.

V is TRBV20-1 and J is TRBJ1-2, with D unresolved. V was cut by 0 bases and J by 8 bases, with 13 bases left in between. The CDR3 runs to 13 residues. Germline assignment: CDR1 DFQATT and CDR2 SNEGSKA (reference sequence). This CDR3 reads CSARERLRWGYTF. As DNA, the CDR3 is TGCAGTGCTAGAGAGCGCTTACGCTGGGGCTACACCTTC.